This entry concerns a single TCR beta chain. Use of 60 Vbeta and 13 Jbeta primers characterized the PCR. The protocol was immunoSEQ multiplex PCR, while the TCRdb copy is restricted to in-frame clones and leaves out a portion. The sample has some 92,000 clones; 75% to 85% are singletons. Unmatched junction bases numbered 9, after V lost 5 bases and J lost 5 bases. CDR3 length: 15 amino acids. CDR1 and CDR2 (germline): SGHRS, YFSETQ. This sample is drawn from a study of cytomegalovirus exposure and HLA in healthy donors. This sequence was found in a man aged 18 to 30 in good health and CMV-seropositive. What was sequenced was PBMCs. The chain is built from TRBV5-1 and TRBJ1-4, with TRBD1 identical over 7 bases. CDR3 sequence: CASSEMGTANEKLFF. CDR3 in DNA: TGCGCCAGCAGTGAGATGGGGACAGCAAATGAAAAACTGTTTTTT. Looking up the rest from reference TRBV5-1 and TRBJ1-4 gives the full variable domain: KAGVTQTPRYLIKTRGQQVTLSCSPISGHRSVSWYQQTPGQGLQFLFEYFSETQRNKGNFPGRFSGRQFSNSRSEMNVSTLELGDSALYLCASSEMGTANEKLFFGSGTQLSVL.